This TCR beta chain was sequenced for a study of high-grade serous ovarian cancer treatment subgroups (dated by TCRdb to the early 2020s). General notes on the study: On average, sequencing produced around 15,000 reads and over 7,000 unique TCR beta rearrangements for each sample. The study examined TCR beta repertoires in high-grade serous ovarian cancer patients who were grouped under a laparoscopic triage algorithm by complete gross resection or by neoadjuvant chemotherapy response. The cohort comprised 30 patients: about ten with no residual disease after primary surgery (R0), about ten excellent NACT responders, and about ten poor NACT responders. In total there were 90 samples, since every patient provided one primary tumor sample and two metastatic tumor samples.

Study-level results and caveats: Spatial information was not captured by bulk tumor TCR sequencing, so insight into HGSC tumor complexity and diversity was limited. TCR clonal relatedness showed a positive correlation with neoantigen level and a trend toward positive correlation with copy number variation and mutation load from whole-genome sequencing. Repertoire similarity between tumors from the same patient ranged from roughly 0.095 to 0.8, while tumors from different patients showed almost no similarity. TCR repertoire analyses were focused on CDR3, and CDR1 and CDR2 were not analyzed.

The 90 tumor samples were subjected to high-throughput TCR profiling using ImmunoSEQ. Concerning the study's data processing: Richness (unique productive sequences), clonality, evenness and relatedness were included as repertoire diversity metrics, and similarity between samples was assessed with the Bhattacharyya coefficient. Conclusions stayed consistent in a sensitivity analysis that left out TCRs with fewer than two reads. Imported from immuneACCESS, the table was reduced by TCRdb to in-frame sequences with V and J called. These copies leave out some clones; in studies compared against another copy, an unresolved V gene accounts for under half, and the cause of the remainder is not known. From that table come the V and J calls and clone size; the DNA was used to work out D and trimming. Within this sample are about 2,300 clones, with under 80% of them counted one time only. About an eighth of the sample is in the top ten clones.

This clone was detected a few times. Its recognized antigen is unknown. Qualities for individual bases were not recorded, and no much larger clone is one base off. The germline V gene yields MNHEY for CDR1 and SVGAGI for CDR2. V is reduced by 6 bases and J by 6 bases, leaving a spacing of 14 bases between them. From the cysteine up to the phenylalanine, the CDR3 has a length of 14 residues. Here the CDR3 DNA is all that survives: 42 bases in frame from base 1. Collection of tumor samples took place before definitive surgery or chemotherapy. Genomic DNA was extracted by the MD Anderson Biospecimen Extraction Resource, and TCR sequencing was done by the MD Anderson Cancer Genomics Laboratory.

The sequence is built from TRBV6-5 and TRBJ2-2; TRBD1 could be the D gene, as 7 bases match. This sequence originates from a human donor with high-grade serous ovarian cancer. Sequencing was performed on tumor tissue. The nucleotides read TGTGCCAGCAGAGCCAGGGGGGCGGCCGGGGAGCTGTTTTTT. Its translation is CASRARGAAGELFF.